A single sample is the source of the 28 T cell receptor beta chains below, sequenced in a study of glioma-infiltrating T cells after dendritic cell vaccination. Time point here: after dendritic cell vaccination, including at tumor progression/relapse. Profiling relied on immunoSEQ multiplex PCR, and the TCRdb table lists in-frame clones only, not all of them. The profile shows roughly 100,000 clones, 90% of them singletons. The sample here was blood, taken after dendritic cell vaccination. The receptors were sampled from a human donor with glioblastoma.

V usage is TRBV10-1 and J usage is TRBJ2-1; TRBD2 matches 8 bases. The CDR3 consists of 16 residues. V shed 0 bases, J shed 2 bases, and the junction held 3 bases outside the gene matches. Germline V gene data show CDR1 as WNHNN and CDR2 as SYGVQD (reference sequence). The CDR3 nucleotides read TGCGCCAGCAGTGAGTCGGTAGCGGGGACCTACAATGAGCAGTTCTTC. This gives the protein CASSESVAGTYNEQFF.

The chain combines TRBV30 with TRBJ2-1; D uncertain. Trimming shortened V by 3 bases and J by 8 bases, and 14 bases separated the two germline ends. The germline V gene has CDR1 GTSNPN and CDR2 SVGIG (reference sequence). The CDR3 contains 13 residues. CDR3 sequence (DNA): TGTGCCTGGAGCCCAAATCAGTTCGATGAGCAGTTCTTC. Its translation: CAWSPNQFDEQFF.

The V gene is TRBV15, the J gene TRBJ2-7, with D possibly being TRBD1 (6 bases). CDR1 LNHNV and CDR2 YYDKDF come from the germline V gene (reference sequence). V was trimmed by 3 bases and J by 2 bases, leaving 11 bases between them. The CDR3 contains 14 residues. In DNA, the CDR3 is TGTGCCACCAGCAGTTCACAGGGACCCTACGAGCAGTACTTC. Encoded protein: CATSSSQGPYEQYF.

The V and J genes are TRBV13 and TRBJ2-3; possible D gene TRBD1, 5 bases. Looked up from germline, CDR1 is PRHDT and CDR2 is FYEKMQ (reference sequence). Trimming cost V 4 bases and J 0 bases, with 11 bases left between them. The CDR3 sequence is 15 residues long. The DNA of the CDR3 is TGTGCCAGCAGCTCAATGACAGCTAGCACAGATACGCAGTATTTT. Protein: CASSSMTASTDTQYF.

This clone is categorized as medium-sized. For the CDR3, the DNA is TGCGCCAGCAGCTTGGGACAGGGCCTGAATCAGCCCCAGCATTTT. Protein sequence: CASSLGQGLNQPQHF. The J gene is TRBJ1-5, the V gene TRBV5-1; 7 bases are a match to TRBD1. Germline assignment: CDR1 SGHRS and CDR2 YFSETQ. The CDR3 is 15 amino acids. The trim removed 0 bases at V and 4 bases at J, leaving 4 bases unmatched.

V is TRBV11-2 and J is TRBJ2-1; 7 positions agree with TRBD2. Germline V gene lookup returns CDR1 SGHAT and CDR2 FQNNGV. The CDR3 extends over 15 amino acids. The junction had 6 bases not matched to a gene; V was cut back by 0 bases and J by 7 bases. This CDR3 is CASSLDTGGWNEQFF. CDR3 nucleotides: TGTGCCAGCAGCTTAGATACGGGGGGATGGAATGAGCAGTTCTTC. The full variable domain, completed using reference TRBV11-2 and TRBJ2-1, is EAGVAQSPRYKIIEKRQSVAFWCNPISGHATLYWYQQILGQGPKLLIQFQNNGVVDDSQLPKDRFSAERLKGVDSTLKIQPAKLEDSAVYLCASSLDTGGWNEQFFGPGTRLTVL.

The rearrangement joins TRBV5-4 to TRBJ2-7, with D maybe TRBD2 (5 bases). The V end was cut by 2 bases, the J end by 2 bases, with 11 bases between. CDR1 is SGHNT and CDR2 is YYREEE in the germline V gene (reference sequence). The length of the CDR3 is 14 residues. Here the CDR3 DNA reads TGTGCCAGCAGCTTTGGACTGGCCGCCTACGAGCAGTACTTC. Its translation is CASSFGLAAYEQYF.

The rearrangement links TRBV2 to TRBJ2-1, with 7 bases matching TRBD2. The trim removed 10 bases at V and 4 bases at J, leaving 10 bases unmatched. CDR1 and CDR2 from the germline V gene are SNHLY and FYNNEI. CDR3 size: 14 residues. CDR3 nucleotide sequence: TGTGCCATGCCGGGAAGCGGGAAATACAATGAGCAGTTCTTC. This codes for CAMPGSGKYNEQFF.

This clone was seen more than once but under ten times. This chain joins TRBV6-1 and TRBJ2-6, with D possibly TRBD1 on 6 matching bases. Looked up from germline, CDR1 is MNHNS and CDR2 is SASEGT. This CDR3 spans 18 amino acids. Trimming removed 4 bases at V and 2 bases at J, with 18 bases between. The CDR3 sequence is CASSGTTGSYAGANVLTF. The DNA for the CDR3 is TGTGCCAGCAGTGGGACGACAGGTAGTTATGCTGGGGCCAACGTCCTGACTTTC.

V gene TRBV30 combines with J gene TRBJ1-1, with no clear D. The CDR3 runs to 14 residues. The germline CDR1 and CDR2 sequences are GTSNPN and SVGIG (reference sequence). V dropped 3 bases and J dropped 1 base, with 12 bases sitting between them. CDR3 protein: CAWSPGPANTEAFF. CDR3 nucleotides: TGTGCCTGGAGCCCGGGTCCTGCGAACACTGAAGCTTTCTTT.

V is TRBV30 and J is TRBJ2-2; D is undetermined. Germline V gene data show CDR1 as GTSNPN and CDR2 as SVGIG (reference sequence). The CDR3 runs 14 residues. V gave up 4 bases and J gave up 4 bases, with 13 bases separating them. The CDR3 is CAWNHAGGTGELFF. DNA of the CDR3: TGTGCCTGGAATCACGCAGGTGGCACCGGGGAGCTGTTTTTT. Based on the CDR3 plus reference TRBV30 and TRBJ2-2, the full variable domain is SQTIHQWPATLVQPVGSPLSLECTVEGTSNPNLYWYRQAAGRGLQLLFYSVGIGQISSEVPQNLSASRPQDRQFILSSKKLLLSDSGFYLCAWNHAGGTGELFFGEGSRLTVL.

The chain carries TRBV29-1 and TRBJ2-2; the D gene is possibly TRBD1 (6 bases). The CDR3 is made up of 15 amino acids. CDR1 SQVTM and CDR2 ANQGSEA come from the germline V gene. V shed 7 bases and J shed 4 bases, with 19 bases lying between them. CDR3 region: CSAQKTDSFTGELFF. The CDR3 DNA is TGCAGCGCACAAAAAACGGACAGTTTCACCGGGGAGCTGTTTTTT.

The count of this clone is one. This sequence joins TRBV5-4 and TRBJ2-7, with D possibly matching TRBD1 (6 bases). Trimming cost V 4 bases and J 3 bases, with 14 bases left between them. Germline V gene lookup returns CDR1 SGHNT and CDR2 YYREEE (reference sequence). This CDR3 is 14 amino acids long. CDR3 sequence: CASSLRDTIYEQYF. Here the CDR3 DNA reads TGTGCCAGCAGCCTACGGGACACTATCTACGAGCAGTACTTC.

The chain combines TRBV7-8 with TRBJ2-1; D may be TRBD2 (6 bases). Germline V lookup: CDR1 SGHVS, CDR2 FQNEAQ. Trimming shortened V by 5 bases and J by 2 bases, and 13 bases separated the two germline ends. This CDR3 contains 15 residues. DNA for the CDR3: TGTGCCAGCAGCCCCTGGGGGGAAGCCTACAATGAGCAGTTCTTC. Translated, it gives CASSPWGEAYNEQFF.

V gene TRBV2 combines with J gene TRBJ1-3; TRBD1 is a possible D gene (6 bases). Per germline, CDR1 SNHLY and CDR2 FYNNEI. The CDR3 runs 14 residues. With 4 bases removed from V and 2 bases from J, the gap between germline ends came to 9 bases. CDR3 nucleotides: TGTGCCAGCAGTGTGCAGGGGACTGGAAACACCATATATTTT. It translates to CASSVQGTGNTIYF.

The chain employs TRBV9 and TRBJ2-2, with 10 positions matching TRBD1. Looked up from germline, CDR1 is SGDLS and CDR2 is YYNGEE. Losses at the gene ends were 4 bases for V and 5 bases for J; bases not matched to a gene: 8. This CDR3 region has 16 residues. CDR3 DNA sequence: TGTGCCAGCAGCTACGGGACAGGGGCAAGTACCGGGGAGCTGTTTTTT. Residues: CASSYGTGASTGELFF.

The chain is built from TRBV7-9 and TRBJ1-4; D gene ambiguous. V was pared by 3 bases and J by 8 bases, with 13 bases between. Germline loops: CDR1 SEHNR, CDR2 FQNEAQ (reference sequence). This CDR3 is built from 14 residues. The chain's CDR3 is CASSFPGRREKLFF. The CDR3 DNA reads TGTGCCAGCAGCTTTCCGGGGAGACGGGAAAAACTGTTTTTT. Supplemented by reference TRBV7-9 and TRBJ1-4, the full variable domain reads DTGVSQNPRHKITKRGQNVTFRCDPISEHNRLYWYRQTLGQGPEFLTYFQNEAQLEKSRLLSDRFSAERPKGSFSTLEIQRTEQGDSAMYLCASSFPGRREKLFFGSGTQLSVL.

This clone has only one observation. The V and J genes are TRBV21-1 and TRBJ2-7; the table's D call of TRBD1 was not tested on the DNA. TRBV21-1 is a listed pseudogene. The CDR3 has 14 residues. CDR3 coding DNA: TGTGCCAGCAGCAAAGCCGAAAACAGCTACGAGCAGTACTTC. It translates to CASSKAENSYEQYF.

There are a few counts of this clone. CDR3 DNA sequence: TGTGCCAGCACCGTGGGGGGGGGACTTGGTGACGAGCAGTACTTC. Its translation: CASTVGGGLGDEQYF. This chain links TRBV28 with TRBJ2-7; 7 nucleotides match TRBD2. The CDR3 length is 15 residues. V trimming: 7 bases; J trimming: 5 bases; junction bases outside the gene matches: 14. CDR1 is MDHEN and CDR2 is SYDVKM in the germline V gene.

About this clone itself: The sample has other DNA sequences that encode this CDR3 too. The CDR3 reads CASSIGTSGSYEQYF. DNA for the CDR3: TGTGCCAGTAGTATCGGGACTAGTGGATCCTACGAGCAGTACTTC. The chain couples TRBV19 to TRBJ2-7; 8 bases are a match to TRBD2. J was trimmed by 1 base and V by 3 bases; bases with no gene match: 5. Germline V gene data show CDR1 as LNHDA and CDR2 as SQIVND (reference sequence). This CDR3 is 15 amino acids long.

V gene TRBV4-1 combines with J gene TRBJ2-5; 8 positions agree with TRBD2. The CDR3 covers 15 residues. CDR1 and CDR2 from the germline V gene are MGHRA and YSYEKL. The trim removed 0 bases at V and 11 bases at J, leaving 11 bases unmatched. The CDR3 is CASSQEGGRSGEQYF. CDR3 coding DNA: TGCGCCAGCAGCCAAGAGGGCGGGAGGTCGGGGGAGCAGTACTTC.

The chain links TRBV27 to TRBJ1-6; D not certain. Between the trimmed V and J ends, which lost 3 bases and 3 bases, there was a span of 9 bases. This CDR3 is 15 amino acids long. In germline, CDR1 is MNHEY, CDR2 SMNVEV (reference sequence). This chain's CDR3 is CASSLAGFYNSPLHF. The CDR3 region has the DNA TGTGCCAGCAGTTTGGCGGGCTTCTATAATTCACCCCTCCACTTT.

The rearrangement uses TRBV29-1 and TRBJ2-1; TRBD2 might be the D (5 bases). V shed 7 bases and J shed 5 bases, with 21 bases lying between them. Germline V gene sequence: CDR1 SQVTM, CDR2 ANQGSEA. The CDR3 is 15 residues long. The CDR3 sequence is CSARGRLVKDNEQFF. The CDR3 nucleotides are TGCAGCGCCCGGGGTCGGCTAGTAAAAGACAATGAGCAGTTCTTC.

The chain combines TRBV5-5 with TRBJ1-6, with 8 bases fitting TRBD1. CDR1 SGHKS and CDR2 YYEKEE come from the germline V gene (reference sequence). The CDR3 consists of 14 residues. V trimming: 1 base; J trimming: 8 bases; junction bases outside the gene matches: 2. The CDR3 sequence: CASSLTGGYSPLHF. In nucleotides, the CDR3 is TGTGCCAGCAGCTTGACAGGGGGTTATTCACCCCTCCACTTT.

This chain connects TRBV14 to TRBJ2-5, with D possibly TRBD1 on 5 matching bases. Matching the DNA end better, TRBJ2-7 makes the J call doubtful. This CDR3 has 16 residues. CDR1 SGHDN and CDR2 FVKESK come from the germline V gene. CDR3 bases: TGTGCCAGCAGCCCGCGTCTGACAGCGAGCTCCTACGAGCAGTACTTC. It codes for CASSPRLTASSYEQYF.

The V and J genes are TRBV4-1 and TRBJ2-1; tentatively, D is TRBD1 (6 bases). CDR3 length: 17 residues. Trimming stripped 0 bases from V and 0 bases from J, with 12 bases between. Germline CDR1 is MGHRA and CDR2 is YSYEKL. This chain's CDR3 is CASSQDVGANSYNEQFF. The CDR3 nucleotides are TGCGCCAGCAGCCAAGATGTGGGGGCAAACTCCTACAATGAGCAGTTCTTC.

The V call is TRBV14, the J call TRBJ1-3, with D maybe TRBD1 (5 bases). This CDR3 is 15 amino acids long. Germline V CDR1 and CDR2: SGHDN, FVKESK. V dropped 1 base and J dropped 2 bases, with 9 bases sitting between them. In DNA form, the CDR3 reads TGTGCCAGCAGCCAAGTGCGGGGCCCTGGAAACACCATATATTTT. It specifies CASSQVRGPGNTIYF.

The CDR3 reads CASTPSTDTQYF. In nucleotides, the CDR3 is TGTGCCAGCACCCCTAGCACAGATACGCAGTATTTT. The chain employs TRBV11-2 and TRBJ2-3, with D hard to call. CDR1 is SGHAT and CDR2 is FQNNGV in the germline V gene. The CDR3 is 12 residues long. The V end lost 7 bases, the J end lost 0 bases, and 5 bases lay between the germline ends.